These 31 T cell receptor beta chains originate from one sample sequenced in a study of blood T cell repertoires in COVID-19. Sequencing used immunoSEQ multiplex PCR; TCRdb keeps in-frame clones, though not all of them. The table has tens of thousands of clones, roughly three quarters seen once. Sequenced: peripheral blood. Receptors originate from a man in his sixties or seventies with COVID-19, enrolled during active disease.

The V gene is TRBV5-5, the J gene TRBJ1-3, with D unclear. Looked up from germline, CDR1 is SGHKS and CDR2 is YYEKEE (reference sequence). The CDR3 totals 12 residues. With 4 bases removed from V and 4 bases from J, the gap between germline ends came to 6 bases. The CDR3 loop is CASSLEGNTIYF. CDR3 DNA: TGTGCCAGCAGCCTCGAGGGAAACACCATATATTTT.

This clone appeared a few times. This chain links TRBV6-2 or TRBV6-3 with TRBJ1-1; D unclear. CDR1 and CDR2 (germline): MNHEY, SVGEGT. The CDR3 consists of 13 residues. Trimming stripped 3 bases from V and 5 bases from J, with 10 bases between. DNA of the CDR3: TGTGCCAGCAGTTATGGTAGAGAAACTGAAGCTTTCTTT. This codes for CASSYGRETEAFF.

V and J are TRBV6-5 and TRBJ1-5, with D possibly being TRBD1 (5 bases). Trimming removed 8 bases at V and 5 bases at J, with 13 bases between. CDR3 length: 13 residues. The germline V gene has CDR1 MNHEY and CDR2 SVGAGI. The CDR3 is CASQGAAHQPQHF. CDR3 sequence (DNA): TGTGCCAGCCAGGGTGCAGCCCATCAGCCCCAGCATTTT.

As concerns this clone: This sample also contains other DNA sequences that code for the same CDR3. V is TRBV6-6 and J is TRBJ2-2; D perhaps matches TRBD1 (6 bases). The CDR3 covers 14 residues. Germline-derived CDR1 and CDR2 are MNHNY and SVGAGI (reference sequence). V lost 6 bases and J lost 2, with 10 bases in between. The CDR3 nucleotides are TGTGCCAGCAGACAACAGGGTAACACCGGGGAGCTGTTTTTT. It is translated as CASRQQGNTGELFF.

This clone was observed once. This chain joins TRBV9 and TRBJ2-1; the D gene is possibly TRBD2 (7 bases). This CDR3 contains 16 residues. Trimming stripped 0 bases from V and 0 bases from J, with 10 bases between. Germline V gene sequence: CDR1 SGDLS, CDR2 YYNGEE. The CDR3 here is CASSVGGGGSYNEQFF. The CDR3 DNA follows: TGTGCCAGCAGCGTAGGGGGAGGGGGCTCCTACAATGAGCAGTTCTTC.

For the CDR3, the DNA is TGCGCCAGCAGCCAAGATCGGGACAGGCTCCGGGGCTATAGCAATCAGCCCCAGCATTTT. It codes for CASSQDRDRLRGYSNQPQHF. The V and J genes are TRBV4-1 and TRBJ1-5, with 8 bases identical to TRBD1. Germline V lookup: CDR1 MGHRA, CDR2 YSYEKL. The ends lost 0 bases at V and 0 bases at J; junction bases unmatched: 13. The CDR3 runs to 20 residues.

The rearrangement uses TRBV7-3 and TRBJ2-1; no firm D call. Trimming cost V 0 bases and J 0 bases, with 9 bases left between them. The CDR3 runs to 16 residues. In germline, CDR1 is SGHTA, CDR2 FQGTGA. Written as DNA, the CDR3 is TGTGCCAGCAGCTTAACTGCGTCTAGCTCCTACAATGAGCAGTTCTTC. Encoded protein: CASSLTASSSYNEQFF.

The V call is TRBV5-1, the J call TRBJ1-2, with D hard to call. The V end lost 5 bases, the J end lost 2 bases, and 7 bases lay between the germline ends. This CDR3 spans 12 amino acids. The germline CDR1 and CDR2 sequences are SGHRS and YFSETQ. CDR3 sequence (DNA): TGCGCCAGCAGTGGAGGGAACTATGGCTACACCTTC. This translates into CASSGGNYGYTF.

The gene calls are TRBV27 and TRBJ2-1; TRBD2 is a possible D gene (5 bases). Trimming removed 4 bases at V and 2 bases at J, with 15 bases between. CDR1 MNHEY and CDR2 SMNVEV come from the germline V gene (reference sequence). This CDR3 contains 16 residues. The CDR3 DNA follows: TGTGCCAGCAGTTCCCATGGTGGAGGACCCTACAATGAGCAGTTCTTC. This codes for CASSSHGGGPYNEQFF.

The chain has TRBV12-3 or TRBV12-4 and TRBJ2-1; a possible D gene is TRBD2 (6 bases). V was cut by 5 bases and J by 9 bases, with 14 bases left in between. This CDR3 contains 13 residues. CDR3 loop: CASSALLASEQFF. The DNA for the CDR3 is TGTGCCAGCAGTGCGTTACTAGCTAGTGAGCAGTTCTTC.

This chain links TRBV19 with TRBJ1-5, with TRBD1 as a possible D gene (6 bases). CDR1 LNHDA and CDR2 SQIVND come from the germline V gene (reference sequence). This CDR3 has 17 amino acids. Trimming shortened V by 2 bases and J by 0 bases, and 14 bases separated the two germline ends. This chain's CDR3 is CASSISQGVYSNQPQHF. In DNA, the CDR3 is TGTGCCAGTAGTATATCACAGGGAGTCTATAGCAATCAGCCCCAGCATTTT. Variable domain in full (rest from reference TRBV19 and TRBJ1-5): DGGITQSPKYLFRKEGQNVTLSCEQNLNHDAMYWYRQDPGQGLRLIYYSQIVNDFQKGDIAEGYSVSREKKESFPLTVTSAQKNPTAFYLCASSISQGVYSNQPQHFGDGTRLSIL.

This clone was seen only a few times. The chain has TRBV19 and TRBJ2-2, with a tentative D call TRBD1 (5 bases). Trimming cost V 4 bases and J 7 bases, with 13 bases left between them. Per the germline V gene, CDR1 is LNHDA and CDR2 is SQIVND (reference sequence). CDR3 length: 14 amino acids. The CDR3 DNA sequence: TGTGCCAGTAGTACCACAACAGGAATCGGGGAGCTGTTTTTT. Protein product: CASSTTTGIGELFF.

The rearrangement links TRBV6-5 to TRBJ2-1; TRBD2 might be the D (7 bases). V lost 6 bases and J 0 bases, leaving 12 bases between the germline ends. The CDR3 has 15 amino acids. Germline values: CDR1 MNHEY, CDR2 SVGAGI. This chain's CDR3 is CASREGGSSYNEQFF. CDR3 nucleotide sequence: TGTGCCAGCAGGGAGGGGGGGAGCTCCTACAATGAGCAGTTCTTC.

The CDR3 here is CASRPGQVVYEQYF. The CDR3 bases are TGTGCCAGCAGGCCGGGACAGGTGGTTTACGAGCAGTACTTC. The chain recombines TRBV28 with TRBJ2-7, with 8 bases matching TRBD1. V lost 6 bases, J lost 4 bases, and 8 bases stayed unmatched. Germline V gives CDR1 MDHEN, CDR2 SYDVKM. CDR3 length: 14 residues.

This clone was detected only a few times. The J gene is TRBJ1-2, the V gene TRBV6-1; the D is unclear. The germline V gene encodes CDR1 MNHNS and CDR2 SASEGT. The CDR3 runs 13 residues. The ends were cut back, 3 bases at V and 1 base at J, with 6 bases in the middle. In nucleotides, the CDR3 is TGTGCCAGCAGTGACGGACTTAACTATGGCTACACCTTC. Protein: CASSDGLNYGYTF.

The chain is built from TRBV18 and TRBJ1-1; possibly TRBD1 for D (6 bases). The V gene's germline CDR1 is KGHSH and CDR2 LQKENI. This CDR3 region has 13 residues. Trimming took off 3 bases at V and 6 bases at J, with 11 bases between the two ends. CDR3 in amino acids: CASSPDRSSEAFF. For the CDR3, the DNA is TGTGCCAGCTCACCGGACAGAAGTTCTGAAGCTTTCTTT.

This chain joins TRBV4-3 and TRBJ1-4; D remains unclear. This CDR3 has 13 residues. V shed 3 bases and J shed 8 bases, with 10 bases lying between them. Germline V gene sequence: CDR1 LGHNA, CDR2 YSLEER. Here the CDR3 reads CASSQSTEEKLFF. The CDR3 nucleotides read TGCGCCAGCAGCCAGTCCACAGAAGAAAAACTGTTTTTT.

The V call is TRBV27, the J call TRBJ1-4, with D possibly being TRBD1 (6 bases). V was shortened by 5 bases and J by 5 bases, with 15 bases between the two germline ends. CDR3 length: 15 amino acids. The V gene's germline CDR1 is MNHEY and CDR2 SMNVEV (reference sequence). The CDR3 region is CASSRADSSNEKLFF. Written as DNA, the CDR3 is TGTGCCAGCAGTAGGGCGGACAGTTCCAATGAAAAACTGTTTTTT.

J is TRBJ2-4 and V is TRBV6-5; 10 nucleotides line up with TRBD2. In germline, CDR1 is MNHEY, CDR2 SVGAGI. This CDR3 is 13 amino acids long. V trimming: 6 bases; J trimming: 9 bases; junction bases outside the gene matches: 5. CDR3 loop: CASRLAGASIQYF. The CDR3 region has the DNA TGTGCCAGCAGGCTAGCGGGAGCCAGCATTCAGTACTTC.

The chain uses TRBV10-3 and TRBJ2-1; 12 positions match TRBD2. Germline V gives CDR1 ENHRY, CDR2 SYGVKD. The CDR3 sequence is 17 residues long. The V and J ends lost 0 bases and 7 bases, in that order; junction bases with no gene match: 7. The CDR3 reads CAISESLAGGPMNEQFF. The CDR3 DNA reads TGTGCCATCAGTGAGTCGCTAGCGGGAGGGCCTATGAATGAGCAGTTCTTC.

The gene calls are TRBV28 and TRBJ1-2; unclear D gene. V was shortened by 5 bases and J by 8 bases, with 12 bases between the two germline ends. This CDR3 is built from 12 residues. Germline loops: CDR1 MDHEN, CDR2 SYDVKM. The CDR3 DNA sequence: TGTGCCAGCAGTGCGCGGACTGGAGGCTACACCTTC. Translation: CASSARTGGYTF.

This clone was found a few times. V gene TRBV14 combines with J gene TRBJ1-1; D call uncertain. Trimming took off 4 bases at V and 6 bases at J, with 18 bases between the two ends. The germline CDR1 and CDR2 sequences are SGHDN and FVKESK. The CDR3 has 15 amino acids. This CDR3 reads CASSRGSRRVPEAFF. CDR3 coding DNA: TGTGCCAGCAGCCGAGGCAGCAGGAGGGTGCCTGAAGCTTTCTTT.

CDR3 in DNA: TGTGCCAGCAGCCAGAGGACAGGGGCTAAGAACACTGAAGCTTTCTTT. Encoded protein: CASSQRTGAKNTEAFF. J is TRBJ1-1 and V is TRBV3-1 (or the pseudogene TRBV3-2); 9 bases align to TRBD1. Germline V gene data show CDR1 as LGHDT and CDR2 as YNNKEL (reference sequence). With V trimmed by 3 bases and J by 1 base, 6 bases remained unmatched. This CDR3 comprises 16 residues.

This sequence joins TRBV7-8 and TRBJ2-1; TRBD2 is a possible D gene (6 bases). Trimming took 3 bases from V and 4 from J, leaving 16 bases between them. From germline, CDR1 is SGHVS and CDR2 FQNEAQ. CDR3 length: 16 residues. The CDR3 spells CASSFPGGGKYNEQFF. DNA for the CDR3: TGTGCCAGCAGCTTCCCTGGAGGCGGGAAATACAATGAGCAGTTCTTC.

The chain employs TRBV7-3 and TRBJ2-2, with 14 bases aligning to TRBD2. The CDR3 totals 18 residues. V lost 4 bases, J lost 4 bases, and 8 bases stayed unmatched. Germline-derived CDR1 and CDR2 are SGHTA and FQGTGA. CDR3: CASSSTTSGRDFTGELFF. CDR3 bases: TGTGCCAGCAGCTCGACGACTAGCGGGAGGGATTTCACCGGGGAGCTGTTTTTT. The variable domain in full, with the rest retrieved from reference TRBV7-3 and TRBJ2-2, is GAGVSQTPSNKVTEKGKYVELRCDPISGHTALYWYRQSLGQGPEFLIYFQGTGAADDSGLPNDRFFAVRPEGSVSTLKIQRTERGDSAVYLCASSSTTSGRDFTGELFFGEGSRLTVL.

The J gene is TRBJ2-2, the V gene TRBV7-2; 8 positions agree with TRBD2. CDR3 size: 15 residues. Unmatched junction bases numbered 8, after V lost 6 bases and J lost 5 bases. Germline V CDR1 and CDR2: SGHTA, FQGNSA. CDR3 loop: CASRGAGGYTGELFF. The CDR3 coding sequence is TGTGCCAGCAGAGGGGCGGGAGGATATACCGGGGAGCTGTTTTTT.

Of note for this clone: One end of the junction is discordant with germline, which a read error may explain. The chain employs TRBV7-7 and TRBJ2-1, with unresolved D. CDR3 length: 15 amino acids. Per the germline V gene, CDR1 is SSHAT and CDR2 is FNYEAQ (reference sequence). The CDR3 sequence: CASSLSGIPTDEQFF. The DNA of the CDR3 is TGTGCTAGCAGCTTATCCGGTATCCCGACTGATGAGCAGTTCTTC. Together with reference TRBV7-7 and TRBJ2-1, the CDR3 gives the full variable domain: GAGVSQSPRYKVTKRGQDVTLRCDPISSHATLYWYQQALGQGPEFLTYFNYEAQPDKSGLPSDRFSAERPEGSISTLTIQRTEQRDSAMYRCASSLSGIPTDEQFFGPGTRLTVL.

This clone was observed a handful of times. The V gene is TRBV7-2, the J gene TRBJ1-2, with 11 bases fitting TRBD1. CDR3 length equals 14 residues. The V gene's germline CDR1 is SGHTA and CDR2 FQGNSA. The ends lost 1 base at V and 7 bases at J; junction bases unmatched: 2. CDR3 coding DNA: TGTGCCAGCAGCTTAGTAGGGACAGGGGGTGGCTACACCTTC. This encodes CASSLVGTGGGYTF.

In its sample, this clone was seen once. The chain couples TRBV28 to TRBJ1-5, with unresolved D. The germline V and J ends were trimmed by 3 bases and 0 bases, with 12 bases remaining between them. Germline V gene data show CDR1 as MDHEN and CDR2 as SYDVKM. There are 16 residues in the CDR3. The CDR3 DNA is TGTGCCAGCAGTTTTAATACACCTTATAGCAATCAGCCCCAGCATTTT. It encodes CASSFNTPYSNQPQHF.

As to this clone: Other nucleotide sequences in the sample specify the same CDR3. V gene TRBV19 combines with J gene TRBJ2-3, with a weak D call TRBD2 (5 bases). Trimming pared 3 bases from V and 0 bases from J, leaving 7 bases between. The CDR3 spans 14 residues. The V gene's germline CDR1 is LNHDA and CDR2 SQIVND (reference sequence). The CDR3 DNA follows: TGTGCCAGTAGTATTTCGGGGAGCACAGATACGCAGTATTTT. Encoded protein: CASSISGSTDTQYF.

The V gene is TRBV11-2, the J gene TRBJ2-3, with 8 nucleotides matching TRBD2. Trimming took 9 bases from V and 4 from J; bases not matched to a gene: 9. The germline V gene has CDR1 SGHAT and CDR2 FQNNGV. The CDR3 is 14 residues long. The CDR3 here is CAREERESPDTQYF. DNA for the CDR3: TGTGCCAGAGAAGAGCGGGAGTCCCCAGATACGCAGTATTTT.